This TCR beta chain comes out of a study of regulatory T cells in long-lasting Graves disease. The table lists this clonotype with many counts. Time point here: newly diagnosed GD, antithyroid drugs for less than 3 months. Preparation of the TCR library used RNA extracted from PBMCs. CDR3 regions were amplified by Arm-PCR using iRepertoire HTBI primers to build TCR beta libraries. In TCRdb, the multiplex PCR reads were re-called with MiXCR into one record per CDR3 protein. The table has some 250,000 distinct CDR3 sequences, under 20% seen once. V dropped 9 bases and J dropped 10 bases, with 17 bases sitting between them. Germline-derived CDR1 and CDR2 are SGHRS and YFSETQ. The CDR3 has 13 amino acids. These data were also filed under a second study, of T cells in Graves' hyperthyroidism and ophthalmopathy. That study reports: Most thyroid clonotypes expanded above 0.001 were also detected in blood.

The input for sequencing was peripheral blood mononuclear cells (PBMCs), taken at new diagnosis, from a patient treated with antithyroid drugs. The clonotype comes from a woman in her 30s with Graves disease. V and J are TRBV5-1 and TRBJ1-6; a possible D gene is TRBD1 (6 bases). CDR3 DNA sequence: TGCGCCACTAGGACAGATGAACGATCACCCCTCCACTTT. Protein sequence: CATRTDERSPLHF.